This entry is about one TCR beta chain. Its antigen is unidentified. This sample stems from a study of T-cell reconstitution after alpha-beta-depleted transplantation in children. Findings and caveats of the study: Two months or so post-transplant, alpha-beta T cells reportedly derived from several hundred expanded graft clones. Newly generated T cells supplied most T-cell counts and diversity one year post-transplant. Surviving recipient T cells and thymic progenitors accounted for the high day-60 TCRbeta diversity observed in some patients.

Germline loops: CDR1 LGHNA, CDR2 YSLEER. The junction had 9 bases not matched to a gene; V was cut back by 0 bases and J by 1 base. This CDR3 region has 18 residues. TCRbeta library construction was performed incorporating unique molecular identifiers. Each CDR3 protein is one row after TCRdb ran MiXCR on the PCR reads. The repertoire consists of about a million distinct CDR3 sequences, with about 31% occurring once and the leading ten covering more than 25%. This TCR came from a boy under two years old who had a stem cell transplant for SCID, so the T cells may come from the graft donor. The chain has TRBV4-3 and TRBJ2-3; TRBD2 matches 8 bases. Specimen: PBMCs, mostly from graft donor cells, collected 360 days after TCRalphabeta/CD19-depleted stem cell transplant. CDR3 loop: CASSQDLQRAGGTDTQYF. CDR3 nucleotides: TGCGCCAGCAGCCAAGATCTCCAGCGAGCGGGGGGCACAGATACGCAGTATTTT.